Listed below are T cell receptor beta chains from one sample, sequenced in a study of T cell responses to AZD1222 COVID-19 vaccine. The method was immunoSEQ multiplex PCR; TCRdb's version includes in-frame clones alone and lacks a portion of them. The data show about 150,000 clones, approximately 88% seen once. Specimen: peripheral blood, collected on day 0 of AZD1222 vaccination. These receptors were obtained from an adult in good health. Both conserved end residues are part of each CDR3. The D gene is left open where the match is weak. Clone size is not always given. Where it is, it says once, few, many or a class for expanded clones.

v_call,clone_size,d_call,j_call,cdr3_aa,cdr3_nt
TRBV18,-,-,TRBJ2-6,CASSPPEGAANVLTF,TGTGCCAGCTCACCACCGGAGGGGGCGGCCAACGTCCTGACTTTC
TRBV27,once,-,TRBJ1-1,CASTSHRDGLNTEAFF,TGTGCCAGCACCTCTCACAGGGATGGGCTGAACACTGAAGCTTTCTTT
TRBV7-2,-,-,TRBJ2-7,CASSYSWRGTYEQYF,TGTGCCAGCAGCTATAGCTGGAGGGGGACCTACGAGCAGTACTTC
TRBV19,-,-,TRBJ1-5,CASSPRGGRNQPQHF,TGTGCCAGTAGTCCCCGGGGGGGTCGGAATCAGCCCCAGCATTTT
TRBV5-1,-,-,TRBJ2-3,CASSLRNLGTDTQYF,TGCGCCAGCAGCTTGCGGAATCTTGGCACAGATACGCAGTATTTT
TRBV19,-,-,TRBJ1-2,CASSMAGGVGYTF,TGTGCCAGTAGTATGGCCGGGGGGGTTGGCTACACCTTC
TRBV5-6,-,TRBD1,TRBJ1-2,CASSLARGRGGYTF,TGTGCCAGCAGCTTGGCCAGGGGGCGAGGTGGCTACACCTTC
TRBV2,-,-,TRBJ2-7,CASGGAEQYF,TGTGCCAGCGGTGGGGCGGAGCAGTACTTC
TRBV21-1,once,-,TRBJ2-7,CASSSEAGNEQYF,TGTGCCAGCAGCTCCGAGGCAGGTAACGAGCAGTACTTC
TRBV19,-,-,TRBJ1-1,CASMLRARGTEAFF,TGTGCCAGTATGTTAAGGGCCCGGGGGACTGAAGCTTTCTTT